Below, 21 T cell receptor beta chains from the same sample are listed, as sequenced in a study of response to subunit inactivated influenza vaccine. TCRdb processed the RT-PCR reads anew with MiXCR; each CDR3 protein has one entry. The sample includes about 780,000 distinct CDR3 sequences, less than 20% of them seen just once. The sequenced sample was PBMCs from blood, obtained roughly 5 days after vaccination. Receptor source: a man over 45 who received an inactivated influenza vaccine.

The rearrangement uses TRBV11-1 and TRBJ2-3; 8 nucleotides align to TRBD2. J was trimmed by 0 bases and V by 0 bases; bases with no gene match: 11. The length of the CDR3 is 19 residues. CDR1 and CDR2 from the germline V gene are SGHAT and FQDESV (reference sequence). CDR3 sequence (DNA): TGTGCCAGCAGCTTAGCTAGCGGGGATACCTACTATAGCACAGATACGCAGTATTTT. This translates into CASSLASGDTYYSTDTQYF.

The chain links TRBV12-3 or TRBV12-4 to TRBJ2-2; 9 bases align to TRBD1. The CDR3 length is 14 residues. J gave up 9 bases and V 2 bases, and 4 bases lay outside the gene matches. The chain's CDR3 is CASSLSDRGRELFF. The CDR3 DNA is TGTGCCAGCAGTTTATCGGACAGGGGCCGGGAGCTGTTTTTT.

This clonotype was seen a handful of times. The chain is built from TRBV6-2 or TRBV6-3 and TRBJ1-5; D is unresolved. The CDR3 totals 13 residues. V dropped 7 bases and J dropped 0 bases, with 7 bases sitting between them. CDR1 and CDR2 from the germline V gene are MNHEY and SVGEGT. The CDR3 sequence is CASKRISNQPQHF. The CDR3 DNA is TGTGCCAGCAAAAGGATTAGCAATCAGCCCCAGCATTTT.

This clonotype was counted a few times. The rearrangement links TRBV10-1 to TRBJ2-3; weak D call: TRBD1 (5 bases). The CDR3 runs 14 residues. CDR1 is WNHNN and CDR2 is SYGVQD in the germline V gene (reference sequence). Trimming stripped 5 bases from V and 2 bases from J, with 11 bases between. The CDR3: CASSRQPNTDTQYF. The CDR3 bases are TGCGCCAGCAGTCGACAGCCTAACACAGATACGCAGTATTTT.

The rearrangement links TRBV4-3 to TRBJ2-7; D remains ambiguous. Germline CDR1 LGHNA, CDR2 YSLEER. CDR3 length: 13 amino acids. V was cut by 0 bases and J by 6 bases, with 9 bases left in between. CDR3 amino acids: CASSQDLVVEQYF. The CDR3 region has the DNA TGCGCCAGCAGCCAAGATTTAGTGGTCGAGCAGTACTTC.

Worth noting for this clonotype: It may be a read error: a sequence one base away is much more abundant. This sequence joins TRBV6-2 or TRBV6-3 and TRBJ2-7, with D uncertain. V shed 0 bases and J shed 2 bases, with 5 bases lying between them. The CDR3 contains 13 residues. The V gene's germline CDR1 is MNHEY and CDR2 SVGEGT. Here the CDR3 DNA reads TGTGCCAGCAGTTACTCGTGGGCCTACGAGCAGTACTTC. Its translation: CASSYSWAYEQYF.

This chain uses TRBV10-3 with TRBJ2-1; 7 positions agree with TRBD1. This CDR3 region has 13 residues. The V gene end was trimmed by 3 bases and the J gene end by 7 bases; junction bases not matched to a gene: 3. The germline gives CDR1 ENHRY, CDR2 SYGVKD. CDR3 sequence: CAISEGTANEQFF. CDR3 DNA: TGTGCCATCAGTGAAGGGACAGCTAATGAGCAGTTCTTC.

The chain links TRBV6-2 or TRBV6-3 to TRBJ2-7; 14 bases map to TRBD2. CDR1 and CDR2 from the germline V gene are MNHEY and SVGEGT. This CDR3 contains 17 residues. Trimming took 2 bases from V and 3 from J; bases not matched to a gene: 6. The CDR3 here is CASSYRPGLAGVYEQYF. The CDR3 DNA is TGTGCCAGCAGTTACCGACCGGGACTAGCGGGGGTCTACGAGCAGTACTTC.

This clonotype occurred a few times. The chain links TRBV7-9 to TRBJ2-2; 7 bases match TRBD2. V was pared by 6 bases and J by 5 bases, with 12 bases of the junction left unmatched. There are 16 residues in the CDR3. CDR1 and CDR2 (germline): SEHNR, FQNEAQ (reference sequence). The CDR3 sequence is CASRPRGGRETGELFF. The DNA of the CDR3 is TGTGCCAGCAGGCCAAGGGGCGGGAGAGAAACCGGGGAGCTGTTTTTT.

Concerning this clonotype: Germline is not matched at one junction end, which may reflect a read error. The gene calls are TRBV10-2 and TRBJ2-1; D may match TRBD1 or TRBD2 (5 bases each). Looked up from germline, CDR1 is WSHSY and CDR2 is SAAADI. The CDR3 runs to 12 residues. CDR3 loop: CASTERGGKQFF. In DNA, the CDR3 is TGCGCCAGCACTGAGAGGGGTGGTAAGCAGTTCTTC.

In its sample, this clonotype was seen a few times. The rearrangement uses TRBV28 and TRBJ2-2, with 9 nucleotides matching TRBD2. The CDR3 consists of 17 residues. Losses at the gene ends were 6 bases for V and 7 bases for J; bases not matched to a gene: 15. The V gene's germline CDR1 is MDHEN and CDR2 SYDVKM. Here the CDR3 DNA reads TGTGCCAGCAGGATACCCAAAGCGGGAGGATATAGCGGGGAGCTGTTTTTT. As protein: CASRIPKAGGYSGELFF.

This clonotype occurred many times. The chain recombines TRBV12-3 or TRBV12-4 with TRBJ2-7; TRBD2 agrees at 9 bases. This CDR3 is built from 16 residues. V was pared by 3 bases and J by 8 bases, with 14 bases of the junction left unmatched. The CDR3 loop is CASSFLAGSVPSQQYF. The CDR3 nucleotides are TGTGCCAGCAGTTTCCTAGCGGGATCAGTACCTTCTCAGCAGTACTTC.

This clonotype has a handful of counts. The chain joins TRBV3-1 to TRBJ2-7; D not certain. The length of the CDR3 is 12 residues. Germline V gene lookup returns CDR1 LGHDT and CDR2 YNNKEL (reference sequence). Trimming removed 3 bases from V and 2 bases from J, with 5 bases in between. This CDR3 reads CASSQQPYEQYF. In DNA, the CDR3 is TGTGCCAGCAGCCAGCAGCCCTACGAGCAGTACTTC.

The rearrangement joins TRBV5-1 to TRBJ2-2, with D perhaps matching TRBD1 (6 bases). In germline, CDR1 is SGHRS, CDR2 YFSETQ. The CDR3 is 14 amino acids. Trimming pared 4 bases from V and 4 bases from J, leaving 11 bases between. This CDR3 is CASSPGTPTGELFF. The DNA for the CDR3 is TGCGCCAGCAGCCCCGGGACACCCACCGGGGAGCTGTTTTTT.

This clonotype came up a few times. The genes are TRBV11-2 and TRBJ1-3, with a possible D match to TRBD1 (6 bases). CDR1 is SGHAT, CDR2 FQNNGV, per germline. The length of the CDR3 is 15 residues. V was shortened by 5 bases and J by 4 bases, with 15 bases between the two germline ends. The CDR3 DNA is TGTGCCAGCAGCCAGAACCCGGGGGCGGGAAACACCATATATTTT. Translating it yields CASSQNPGAGNTIYF.

CDR3 bases: TGTGCCAGCAGTCCCAACAGCGAACTGTTTTTT. As protein: CASSPNSELFF. This chain joins TRBV12-3 or TRBV12-4 and TRBJ1-4; no firm D call. The CDR3 extends over 11 amino acids. Trimming took 5 bases from V and 12 from J, leaving 10 bases between them.

The CDR3 sequence: CSAPIGSSTDTQYF. The CDR3 nucleotides are TGCAGTGCCCCCATTGGCAGTAGCACAGATACGCAGTATTTT. The chain has TRBV20-1 and TRBJ2-3; no clear D gene. CDR3 length equals 14 residues. Germline loops: CDR1 DFQATT, CDR2 SNEGSKA (reference sequence). The ends were cut back, 6 bases at V and 0 bases at J, with 13 bases in the middle.

This chain joins TRBV15 and TRBJ2-1; D possibly corresponds to TRBD2 (5 bases). V lost 2 bases and J 9 bases, leaving 11 bases between the germline ends. The CDR3 runs 13 residues. Germline CDR1 LNHNV, CDR2 YYDKDF (reference sequence). The CDR3 reads CATSRREGAEQFF. The CDR3 DNA is TGTGCCACCAGCAGACGAGAGGGAGCTGAGCAGTTCTTC.

J is TRBJ2-1 and V is TRBV27, with 14 bases identical to TRBD2. Germline V CDR1 and CDR2: MNHEY, SMNVEV (reference sequence). CDR3 length: 17 amino acids. Trimming cost V 5 bases and J 4 bases; bases outside gene matches: 7. The DNA for the CDR3 is TGTGCCAGCAGTCCGGGACTAGCGGGGGCCCGGTACAATGAGCAGTTCTTC. Amino acids: CASSPGLAGARYNEQFF.

This clonotype was seen at least ten times. The J gene is TRBJ2-1, the V gene TRBV2, with 9 bases that match TRBD1. The CDR3 runs to 15 residues. CDR1 SNHLY and CDR2 FYNNEI come from the germline V gene. The junction had 6 bases not matched to a gene; V was cut back by 5 bases and J by 4 bases. Written as DNA, the CDR3 is TGTGCCAGCAGTCCGGGACAGGGATTTTACAATGAGCAGTTCTTC. Its translation: CASSPGQGFYNEQFF. Looking up the rest from reference TRBV2 and TRBJ2-1 gives the full variable domain: EPEVTQTPSHQVTQMGQEVILRCVPISNHLYFYWYRQILGQKVEFLVSFYNNEISEKSEIFDDQFSVERPDGSNFTLKIRSTKLEDSAMYFCASSPGQGFYNEQFFGPGTRLTVL.

The V call is TRBV5-1, the J call TRBJ2-7; 10 bases fit TRBD2. CDR3 size: 17 residues. CDR1 SGHRS and CDR2 YFSETQ come from the germline V gene. Trimming at V came to 4 bases and at J to 2 bases, leaving 12 bases not matched to a gene. The CDR3 nucleotides are TGCGCCAGCAGCATAACTAGCGGGGCCCACTTCACCTACGAGCAGTACTTC. Translated, it gives CASSITSGAHFTYEQYF.